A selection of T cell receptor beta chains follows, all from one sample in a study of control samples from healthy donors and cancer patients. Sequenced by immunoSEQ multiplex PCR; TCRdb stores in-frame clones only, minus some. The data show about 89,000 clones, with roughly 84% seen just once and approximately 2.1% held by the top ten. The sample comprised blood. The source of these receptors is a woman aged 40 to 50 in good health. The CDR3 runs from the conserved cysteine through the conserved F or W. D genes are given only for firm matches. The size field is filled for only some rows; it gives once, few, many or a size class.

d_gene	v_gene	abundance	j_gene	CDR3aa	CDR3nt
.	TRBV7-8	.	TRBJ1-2	CASSLVGVTNYGYTF	TGTGCCAGCAGCTTAGTGGGGGTGACGAACTATGGCTACACCTTC
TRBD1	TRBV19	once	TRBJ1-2	CASSPSSGQGKDGYTF	TGTGCCAGTAGCCCTTCTTCTGGACAGGGGAAAGATGGCTACACCTTC
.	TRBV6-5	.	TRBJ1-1	CASKKVTNTEAFF	TGTGCCAGCAAGAAGGTGACGAACACTGAAGCTTTCTTT
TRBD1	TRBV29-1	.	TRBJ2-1	CSTRQGRVPHNEQFF	TGCAGCACACGACAGGGCCGGGTCCCCCACAATGAGCAGTTCTTC
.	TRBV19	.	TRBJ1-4	CASSVISGTFSEKLFF	TGTGCCAGTAGCGTAATAAGTGGGACATTTTCTGAAAAACTGTTTTTT
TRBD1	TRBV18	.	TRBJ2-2	CASSPPTGSLGELFF	TGTGCCAGCTCACCACCGACAGGGAGTCTGGGGGAGCTGTTTTTT
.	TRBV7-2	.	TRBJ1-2	CASSLDSNYGYTF	TGTGCCAGCAGCTTAGACAGTAACTATGGCTACACCTTC
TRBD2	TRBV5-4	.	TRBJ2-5	CASSLDGLAGGQETQYF	TGTGCCAGCAGCTTGGATGGGCTAGCGGGGGGTCAAGAGACCCAGTACTTC
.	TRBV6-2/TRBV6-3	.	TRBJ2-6	CASSKQVTGANVLTF	TGTGCCAGCAGTAAACAGGTAACCGGGGCCAACGTCCTGACTTTC
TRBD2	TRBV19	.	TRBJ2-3	CASSIWGGNTDTQYF	TGTGCCAGTAGTATCTGGGGGGGGAACACAGATACGCAGTATTTT
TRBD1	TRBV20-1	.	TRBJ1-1	CSAVETGRVFF	TGCAGTGCTGTTGAGACAGGGAGAGTTTTCTTT
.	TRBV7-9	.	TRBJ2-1	CASSSMLTNEQFF	TGTGCCAGCAGCTCGATGTTAACAAATGAGCAGTTCTTC
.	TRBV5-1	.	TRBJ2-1	CASSDTLYNEQFF	TGCGCCAGCAGCGACACCCTTTACAATGAGCAGTTCTTC
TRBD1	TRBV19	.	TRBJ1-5	CASSRQGNQPQHF	TGTGCCAGTAGTAGACAGGGTAATCAGCCCCAGCATTTT
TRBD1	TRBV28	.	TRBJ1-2	CASSHSTGAYGYTF	TGTGCCAGCAGCCACAGTACAGGGGCCTATGGCTACACCTTC
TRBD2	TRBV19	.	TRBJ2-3	CASSLNGPGLAGGQSTQYF	TGTGCCAGTAGTCTGAACGGTCCCGGACTAGCGGGGGGTCAGAGTACGCAGTATTTT
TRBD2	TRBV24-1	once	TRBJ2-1	CATSDTMTSGGYNEQFF	TGTGCCACCAGTGACACAATGACTAGCGGGGGTTACAATGAGCAGTTCTTC
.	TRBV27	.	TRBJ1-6	CASSWGPQLYNSPLHF	TGTGCCAGCAGCTGGGGCCCACAGCTGTATAATTCACCCCTCCACTTT
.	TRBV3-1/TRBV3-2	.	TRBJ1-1	CASSQPRNNTEAFF	TGTGCCAGCAGCCAACCTAGGAACAACACTGAAGCTTTCTTT
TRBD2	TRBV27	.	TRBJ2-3	CASSLYSSGDSTDTQYF	TGTGCCAGCAGTTTATATTCCAGCGGGGATAGCACAGATACGCAGTATTTT
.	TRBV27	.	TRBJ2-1	CASSFWAQRVQFF	TGTGCCAGCAGTTTCTGGGCCCAGCGGGTGCAGTTCTTC
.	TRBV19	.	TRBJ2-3	CASSIGPGLTDTQYF	TGTGCCAGTAGTATAGGGCCGGGACTCACAGATACGCAGTATTTT
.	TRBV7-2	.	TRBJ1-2	CASALHRADGYTF	TGTGCCAGCGCACTTCACAGGGCGGATGGCTACACCTTC
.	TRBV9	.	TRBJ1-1	CASSSTGINTEAFF	TGTGCCAGCAGCTCTACAGGGATTAACACTGAAGCTTTCTTT
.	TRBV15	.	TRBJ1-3	CATSREYGNTIYF	TGTGCCACCAGCAGAGAATATGGAAACACCATATATTTT
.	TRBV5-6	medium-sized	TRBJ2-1	CASSPSPGNDNEQFF	TGTGCCAGCAGCCCTTCACCCGGGAACGACAATGAGCAGTTCTTC
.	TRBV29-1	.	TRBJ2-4	CSVEGGRSGSKNIQYF	TGCAGCGTTGAGGGGGGACGATCGGGGAGTAAAAACATTCAGTACTTC
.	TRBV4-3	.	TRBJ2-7	CASSQVAGPTYEQYF	TGCGCCAGCAGCCAAGTGGCAGGGCCAACCTACGAGCAGTACTTC
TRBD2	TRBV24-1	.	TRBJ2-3	CATSDPHQTSAGPSTDTQYF	TGTGCCACCAGTGATCCCCACCAGACTTCAGCGGGGCCTAGCACAGATACGCAGTATTTT
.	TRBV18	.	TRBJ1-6	CASSPPFERPLHF	TGTGCCAGCTCACCACCGTTCGAGCGTCCCCTCCACTTT
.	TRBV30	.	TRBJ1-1	CAWTHQGNTEAFF	TGTGCCTGGACTCATCAGGGGAACACTGAAGCTTTCTTT
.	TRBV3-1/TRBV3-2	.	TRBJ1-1	CASSQGQAEAFF	TGTGCCAGCAGCCAAGGCCAGGCTGAAGCTTTCTTT
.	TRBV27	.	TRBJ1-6	CASRSPSSYNSPLHF	TGTGCCAGCCGTTCGCCCAGCTCCTATAATTCACCCCTCCACTTT
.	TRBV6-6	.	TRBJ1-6	CASSYSTERYNSPLHF	TGTGCCAGCAGTTACTCAACAGAAAGATATAATTCACCCCTCCACTTT
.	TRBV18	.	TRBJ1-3	CASSPPMRTAGNTIYF	TGTGCCAGCTCACCACCGATGAGGACTGCTGGAAACACCATATATTTT
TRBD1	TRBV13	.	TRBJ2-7	CASSLGPGGLDEQYF	TGTGCCAGCAGCTTGGGGCCAGGGGGTTTGGACGAGCAGTACTTC
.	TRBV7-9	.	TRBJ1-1	CASSHRRGKGEAFF	TGTGCCAGCAGCCACAGGCGGGGAAAGGGGGAAGCTTTCTTT
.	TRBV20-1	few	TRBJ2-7	CSAKEGHEQYF	TGCAGTGCTAAAGAGGGCCACGAGCAGTACTTC
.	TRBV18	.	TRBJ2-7	CASSPLSGAYYEQYF	TGTGCCAGCTCACCATTATCAGGGGCGTACTACGAGCAGTACTTC
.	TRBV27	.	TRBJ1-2	CASSSPSSGLYGYTF	TGTGCCAGCAGTTCACCATCATCGGGACTCTATGGCTACACCTTC
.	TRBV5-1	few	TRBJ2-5	CASSLTPTGGGETQYF	TGCGCCAGCAGCTTGACCCCAACAGGGGGAGGGGAGACCCAGTACTTC
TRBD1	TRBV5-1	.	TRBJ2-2	CASSFFPGGLTGALSGELFF	TGCGCCAGCAGCTTTTTCCCCGGGGGTTTGACAGGGGCCTTATCCGGGGAGCTGTTTTTT
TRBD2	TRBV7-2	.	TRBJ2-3	CASSWGVGGAKDTQYF	TGTGCCAGCAGCTGGGGGGTCGGGGGGGCCAAAGATACGCAGTATTTT
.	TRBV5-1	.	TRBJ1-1	CASSFGGEAFF	TGCGCCAGCAGCTTCGGGGGTGAAGCTTTCTTT
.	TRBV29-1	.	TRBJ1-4	CSVEDWANGELFF	TGCAGCGTTGAAGATTGGGCGAATGGGGAACTGTTTTTT
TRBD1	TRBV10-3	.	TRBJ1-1	CAIGTGGTEAFF	TGTGCCATAGGGACAGGGGGAACTGAAGCTTTCTTT
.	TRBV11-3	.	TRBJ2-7	CASSLDAIGGPGTYEQYF	TGTGCCAGCAGCTTAGATGCAATTGGGGGACCAGGGACCTACGAGCAGTACTTC
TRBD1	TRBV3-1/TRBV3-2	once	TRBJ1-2	CASSQRGDRGNYGYTF	TGTGCCAGCAGCCAGAGGGGTGACAGGGGGAACTATGGCTACACCTTC
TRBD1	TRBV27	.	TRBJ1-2	CASSPRQGSYYGYTF	TGTGCCAGCAGCCCTCGACAGGGGTCCTACTATGGCTACACCTTC
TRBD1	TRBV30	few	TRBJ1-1	CAWRRYHPLFSGTGEENTEAFF	TGTGCCTGGAGAAGGTATCACCCGCTTTTTTCCGGGACAGGGGAGGAGAACACTGAAGCTTTCTTT
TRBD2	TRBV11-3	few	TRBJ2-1	CASSLDGTSYNEQFF	TGTGCCAGCAGCTTAGATGGGACTAGCTACAATGAGCAGTTCTTC
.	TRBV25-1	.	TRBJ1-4	CASSEYNRVEKLFF	TGTGCCAGCAGTGAATATAACCGGGTCGAAAAACTGTTTTTT
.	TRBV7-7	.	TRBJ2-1	CASNDRLFF	TGTGCCAGCAACGATCGGCTGTTCTTC
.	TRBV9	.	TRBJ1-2	CASSSGVNYGYTF	TGTGCCAGCAGCTCAGGGGTTAACTATGGCTACACCTTC